The 12 T cell receptor beta chains given below trace back to one sample, sequenced in a study of cytomegalovirus exposure and HLA in healthy donors. PCR amplification relied on 60 Vbeta primers (plus 13 Jbeta primers). Method: immunoSEQ multiplex PCR; TCRdb's copy keeps in-frame clones and lacks some. The sample lists 170,000 or so clones; about three quarters were seen once. Sequences were obtained from PBMCs. All receptors come from a woman aged 50 to 65 in good health and CMV-seropositive.

This clone was seen once. The germline gene is not matched at one end of the junction; a read error may be the cause. Other DNA variants within this sample encode the same CDR3. The chain employs TRBV30 and TRBJ2-7; 11 bases are a match to TRBD2. This CDR3 spans 15 amino acids. Germline assignment: CDR1 GTSNPN and CDR2 SVGIG (reference sequence). Here the CDR3 reads CASSAGLAATYEQYF. The DNA of the CDR3 is TGCGCCTCGTCAGCGGGACTAGCGGCAACCTACGAGCAGTACTTC.

The CDR3 DNA is TGTGCCATCAGTGACTACCGGGGTAACTATGGCTACACCTTC. Amino acids: CAISDYRGNYGYTF. The chain carries TRBV10-3 and TRBJ1-2; D call uncertain. Trimming took off 3 bases at V and 1 base at J, with 9 bases between the two ends. The CDR3 contains 14 residues. Germline lookup yields CDR1 ENHRY and CDR2 SYGVKD.

The gene calls are TRBV19 and TRBJ2-2; 8 bases are a match to TRBD1. The CDR3 is 17 residues long. J was trimmed by 1 base and V by 5 bases; bases with no gene match: 9. CDR1 LNHDA and CDR2 SQIVND come from the germline V gene (reference sequence). The CDR3 DNA sequence: TGTGCCAGTAGTTCAAAAAGGACAGGGTTGAACACCGGGGAGCTGTTTTTT. Translated, it gives CASSSKRTGLNTGELFF. The whole variable domain, filled in from reference TRBV19 and TRBJ2-2, reads DGGITQSPKYLFRKEGQNVTLSCEQNLNHDAMYWYRQDPGQGLRLIYYSQIVNDFQKGDIAEGYSVSREKKESFPLTVTSAQKNPTAFYLCASSSKRTGLNTGELFFGEGSRLTVL.

V is TRBV11-2 and J is TRBJ1-5, with 7 bases lining up with TRBD1. V shed 4 bases, J shed 4 bases, and the junction held 4 bases outside the gene matches. The CDR3 consists of 14 residues. Germline assignment: CDR1 SGHAT and CDR2 FQNNGV. The CDR3 DNA reads TGTGCCAGCAGCTCCGGACAGGCTAATCAGCCCCAGCATTTT. Amino acid sequence: CASSSGQANQPQHF.

The chain has TRBV9 and TRBJ2-2; D possibly corresponds to TRBD2 (6 bases). Trimming cost V 5 bases and J 3 bases, with 8 bases left between them. CDR1 and CDR2 from the germline V gene are SGDLS and YYNGEE. CDR3 length: 13 residues. The CDR3 loop reads CASSSGDTGELFF. CDR3 nucleotides: TGTGCCAGCAGTTCGGGGGACACCGGGGAGCTGTTTTTT.

The chain employs TRBV6-1 and TRBJ1-6, with D unclear. Germline CDR1 is MNHNS and CDR2 is SASEGT. There are 12 residues in the CDR3. The germline V and J ends were trimmed by 3 bases and 8 bases, with 5 bases remaining between them. For the CDR3, the DNA is TGTGCCAGCAGTGACGGGTATTCACCCCTCCACTTT. Its translation is CASSDGYSPLHF.

The chain couples TRBV30 to TRBJ2-3; 7 nucleotides agree with TRBD1. Looked up from germline, CDR1 is GTSNPN and CDR2 is SVGIG (reference sequence). V lost 7 bases to trimming and J lost 2 bases; unmatched junction nucleotides: 3. The CDR3 is 12 residues long. This CDR3 reads CAYDRDTDTQYF. CDR3 in DNA: TGTGCCTATGACAGGGACACAGATACGCAGTATTTT.

The V call is TRBV29-1, the J call TRBJ2-1; 7 bases are shared with TRBD2. CDR1 is SQVTM, CDR2 ANQGSEA, per germline. Trimming took 3 bases from V and 6 from J; bases not matched to a gene: 5. The CDR3 spans 13 residues. DNA of the CDR3: TGCAGCGTTGACTTTGCGGGAGTCAATGAGCAGTTCTTC. Amino acid sequence: CSVDFAGVNEQFF.

This clone was recorded a few times. V gene TRBV18 combines with J gene TRBJ2-3; D is perhaps TRBD2 (6 bases). Germline V gene lookup returns CDR1 KGHSH and CDR2 LQKENI. This CDR3 comprises 13 residues. V dropped 3 bases and J dropped 4 bases, with 8 bases sitting between them. The CDR3 is CASSPGLSDTQYF. In nucleotides, the CDR3 is TGTGCCAGCTCACCTGGACTATCAGATACGCAGTATTTT. The full variable domain, with the rest looked up from reference TRBV18 and TRBJ2-3, is NAGVMQNPRHLVRRRGQEARLRCSPMKGHSHVYWYRQLPEEGLKFMVYLQKENIIDESGMPKERFSAEFPKEGPSILRIQQVVRGDSAAYFCASSPGLSDTQYFGPGTRLTVL.

The chain recombines TRBV6-1 with TRBJ1-2; D perhaps matches TRBD1 (5 bases). Trimming removed 4 bases at V and 7 bases at J, with 16 bases between. The length of the CDR3 is 14 residues. Germline lookup yields CDR1 MNHNS and CDR2 SASEGT. The CDR3 DNA reads as TGTGCCAGCAGTGGAACAGGAAAGGCACCTGGCTACACCTTC. Protein product: CASSGTGKAPGYTF.

The rearrangement links TRBV10-3 to TRBJ2-1; D is perhaps TRBD1 (6 bases). This CDR3 spans 14 amino acids. V gave up 4 bases and J gave up 5 bases, with 12 bases separating them. CDR1 is ENHRY and CDR2 is SYGVKD in the germline V gene. The CDR3 DNA follows: TGTGCCATCAGTGGGGCAGGGGTTAACAATGAGCAGTTCTTC. This codes for CAISGAGVNNEQFF.

The chain combines TRBV7-8 with TRBJ1-2; a possible D gene is TRBD1 (6 bases). Germline V lookup: CDR1 SGHVS, CDR2 FQNEAQ. This CDR3 has 13 residues. V gave up 1 base and J gave up 8 bases, with 11 bases separating them. CDR3 sequence: CASSLDRAYGYTF. CDR3 nucleotides: TGTGCCAGCAGCTTAGACAGGGCCTACGGCTACACCTTC.